This T cell receptor beta chain was documented in a study of blood T cell repertoires in COVID-19. Across the study: Acute-phase and convalescent COVID-19 samples originated in the United States, Italy and Spain. The analysed material was cDNA or gDNA that came from T cells, B-cell-depleted T cells, or PBMCs.

The V gene end was trimmed by 5 bases and the J gene end by 10 bases; junction bases not matched to a gene: 4. Germline V gene data show CDR1 as PRHDT and CDR2 as FYEKMQ (reference sequence). CDR3 length: 14 amino acids. This clone has more than one count but fewer than ten. Original analysis: Reference gene primers were amplified, and this amplification served to estimate nucleated cell counts. TCRdb's copy holds only in-frame clones and misses some; the assay was immunoSEQ multiplex PCR. Clonal size and the V and J genes are those of that table, whereas D and trimming came from the DNA. The sample carries over 95,000 clones, more than 65% recorded once.

Sequencing input: peripheral blood. The TCR comes from a man between 50 and 59 years old with acute or convalescent COVID-19. V and J are TRBV13 and TRBJ1-6; 11 nucleotides agree with TRBD1. The CDR3 DNA reads TGTGCCAGCAGCCGGGACAGGGGGTCCTCACCCCTCCACTTT. Its translation: CASSRDRGSSPLHF. Variable domain in full (rest from reference TRBV13 and TRBJ1-6): AAGVIQSPRHLIKEKRETATLKCYPIPRHDTVYWYQQGPGQDPQFLISFYEKMQSDKGSIPDRFSAQQFSDYHSELNMSSLELGDSALYFCASSRDRGSSPLHFGNGTRLTVT.